This T cell receptor (beta chain) was captured by sequencing in a study of cytomegalovirus exposure and HLA in healthy donors. In the study overall: Among approximately 400 genotyped donors, about 80% fell in the Caucasian-associated ancestry cluster.

Comment on this clone: Its target is unknown.

Study-wide results and limits: In a later analysis, TCR beta V- and J-gene trimming showed a link to a missense DCLRE1C variant. With further analysis later on, most CMV-associated TCR beta chains appeared HLA-restricted. A list of roughly 180 TCR beta chains associated with cytomegalovirus was given.

Germline-derived CDR1 and CDR2 are SGHTA and FQGNSA. Trimming cost V 5 bases and J 0 bases, with 4 bases left between them. The CDR3 totals 12 residues. PCR was performed using 60 Vbeta and 13 Jbeta primers. Sequencing used immunoSEQ multiplex PCR; TCRdb keeps in-frame clones, though not all of them. Of more than 100,000 clones listed, nearly 80% are singletons. This sequence originates from a male donor in good health and CMV-seronegative. J is TRBJ1-1 and V is TRBV7-2, with unresolved D. The sample was PBMCs. The CDR3 DNA reads as TGTGCCAGCAGCGTCATGAACACTGAAGCTTTCTTT. Encoded protein: CASSVMNTEAFF. Variable domain in full (rest from reference TRBV7-2 and TRBJ1-1): GAGVSQSPSNKVTEKGKDVELRCDPISGHTALYWYRQSLGQGLEFLIYFQGNSAPDKSGLPSDRFSAERTGGSVSTLTIQRTQQEDSAVYLCASSVMNTEAFFGQGTRLTVV.